This passage covers 27 T cell receptor beta chains from one sample sequenced in a study of Ad26.COV2.S vaccination and SARS-CoV-2 variants. Treatment indicated: about 20 received Ad26.COV2.S at low or high dose, single or two shots; 5 received placebo; per-sample allocation not given. The study sampled participants on day 63 after the first vaccine or placebo injection. Profiled with immunoSEQ multiplex PCR; TCRdb holds only in-frame clones, not every one. The top ten clones hold approximately 3.7% of a sample with fewer than 400,000 clones, about 85% of them seen once. Material: peripheral blood, obtained in a trial of Ad26.COV2.S vaccine versus placebo. The receptor source for this set is a person between 18 and 65 years old who received the Ad26.COV2.S COVID-19 vaccine or a placebo.

In this sample, this clone turned up once. V gene TRBV5-1 combines with J gene TRBJ2-5; TRBD2 matches 7 bases. In germline, CDR1 is SGHRS, CDR2 YFSETQ. The trim removed 5 bases at V and 5 bases at J, leaving 6 bases unmatched. This CDR3 has 13 amino acids. CDR3 nucleotide sequence: TGCGCCAGCAGATATGGGGGGGAGGAGACCCAGTACTTC. Translated, it gives CASRYGGEETQYF.

This chain uses TRBV28 with TRBJ1-1; a possible D gene is TRBD1 (6 bases). Trimming removed 4 bases at V and 3 bases at J, with 15 bases between. The germline gives CDR1 MDHEN, CDR2 SYDVKM. The CDR3 covers 15 residues. The CDR3 nucleotides are TGTGCCAGCAGTTCACCCTCGGACAGCGACACTGAAGCTTTCTTT. Protein product: CASSSPSDSDTEAFF.

The chain recombines TRBV3-1 (or the pseudogene TRBV3-2) with TRBJ2-4; TRBD2 agrees at 10 bases. V was pared by 0 bases and J by 8 bases, with 10 bases of the junction left unmatched. Germline CDR1 LGHDT, CDR2 YNNKEL (reference sequence). The CDR3 is 17 amino acids. DNA for the CDR3: TGTGCCAGCAGCCAAGAACTCAAGCGGGGGGGAGGAGACATTCAGTACTTC. It specifies CASSQELKRGGGDIQYF.

The chain carries TRBV7-2 and TRBJ1-2; no clear D gene. Per the germline V gene, CDR1 is SGHTA and CDR2 is FQGNSA. V lost 6 bases, J lost 0 bases, and 5 bases lay in between. The length of the CDR3 is 12 residues. CDR3 nucleotide sequence: TGTGCCAGCAGGGCCTCTAACTATGGCTACACCTTC. It translates to CASRASNYGYTF.

This sequence joins TRBV10-2 and TRBJ1-1, with TRBD1 as a possible D gene (5 bases). The length of the CDR3 is 16 residues. Germline CDR1 is WSHSY and CDR2 is SAAADI. V was trimmed by 2 bases and J by 5 bases, leaving 18 bases between them. The CDR3 region has the DNA TGCGCCAGCAGTGAGGGGGCAGCCACTTCGAGGACTGAAGCTTTCTTT. Translation: CASSEGAATSRTEAFF.

This sequence joins TRBV7-8 and TRBJ1-1; D unresolved. Germline V gene lookup returns CDR1 SGHVS and CDR2 FQNEAQ. With 5 bases removed from V and 0 bases from J, the gap between germline ends came to 13 bases. This CDR3 is built from 15 residues. The chain's CDR3 is CASSQIGRLNTEAFF. CDR3 nucleotides: TGTGCCAGCAGCCAAATCGGACGGTTGAACACTGAAGCTTTCTTT. The variable domain in full, completed from reference TRBV7-8 and TRBJ1-1, reads GAGVSQSPRYKVAKRGQDVALRCDPISGHVSLFWYQQALGQGPEFLTYFQNEAQLDKSGLPSDRFFAERPEGSVSTLKIQRTQQEDSAVYLCASSQIGRLNTEAFFGQGTRLTVV.

The chain employs TRBV4-2 and TRBJ2-3, with 14 bases matching TRBD2. The germline V gene has CDR1 LGHNA and CDR2 YNFKEQ. V dropped 1 base and J dropped 6; count of bases not matched to a gene: 3. The CDR3 has 16 amino acids. CDR3 protein: CASSQGTSGGWDTQYF. CDR3 nucleotides: TGTGCCAGCAGCCAAGGGACTAGCGGGGGGTGGGATACGCAGTATTTT.

The rearrangement joins TRBV4-1 to TRBJ2-5, with D possibly matching TRBD1 (6 bases). V gave up 4 bases and J gave up 5 bases, with 17 bases separating them. In germline, CDR1 is MGHRA, CDR2 YSYEKL. There are 15 residues in the CDR3. CDR3 nucleotide sequence: TGCGCCAGCAGCCTCCGATCCAACCAGGGGGAGACCCAGTACTTC. It translates to CASSLRSNQGETQYF.

The CDR3 DNA reads as TGCGCCAGCAGCAGGACGGTAAGGAACACTGAAGCTTTCTTT. Translating gives CASSRTVRNTEAFF. The chain carries TRBV5-1 and TRBJ1-1; D is ambiguous. CDR1 is SGHRS, CDR2 YFSETQ, per germline. Deletions cut 4 bases from V and 1 base from J, with 11 bases between. The CDR3 is made up of 14 amino acids.

This clone has more than one count but fewer than ten. The chain employs TRBV15 and TRBJ1-6, with D possibly matching TRBD1 (6 bases). Trimming removed 0 bases at V and 5 bases at J, with 14 bases between. This CDR3 has 17 amino acids. CDR1 and CDR2 (germline): LNHNV, YYDKDF (reference sequence). The CDR3 loop reads CATSRDWGADNNSPLHF. Here the CDR3 DNA reads TGTGCCACCAGCAGAGATTGGGGGGCGGATAATAATTCACCCCTCCACTTT.

In its sample, this clone was seen once. The gene calls are TRBV18 and TRBJ1-5, with D possibly being TRBD1 (5 bases). The length of the CDR3 is 18 residues. Between the trimmed V and J ends, which lost 0 bases and 3 bases, there was a span of 18 bases. Germline V gene sequence: CDR1 KGHSH, CDR2 LQKENI. CDR3 nucleotides: TGTGCCAGCTCACCACCAGGCAGCGGGGGAGGGTTCAATCAGCCCCAGCATTTT. This encodes CASSPPGSGGGFNQPQHF.

In this sample, this clone turned up once. This rearrangement joins TRBV18 to TRBJ2-6; 11 bases fit TRBD1. The V gene end was trimmed by 6 bases and the J gene end by 0 bases; junction bases not matched to a gene: 4. The CDR3 length is 17 residues. Germline V gene data show CDR1 as KGHSH and CDR2 as LQKENI. The CDR3 DNA sequence: TGTGCCAGCTCGGGACAGGGGGGCCTCTCTGGGGCCAACGTCCTGACTTTC. It is translated as CASSGQGGLSGANVLTF.

The chain has TRBV18 and TRBJ2-7; D unresolved. The germline V gene has CDR1 KGHSH and CDR2 LQKENI. The germline V and J ends were trimmed by 0 bases and 2 bases, with 8 bases remaining between them. CDR3 size: 14 residues. The CDR3 spells CASSPPFEPYEQYF. DNA of the CDR3: TGTGCCAGCTCACCACCGTTCGAGCCCTACGAGCAGTACTTC.

The chain recombines TRBV12-3 or TRBV12-4 with TRBJ1-1; the D is unclear. The CDR3 consists of 13 residues. Trimming took 5 bases from V and 1 from J, leaving 8 bases between them. This CDR3 reads CASSAITNTEAFF. The CDR3 region has the DNA TGTGCCAGCAGTGCGATCACGAACACTGAAGCTTTCTTT.

The chain has TRBV10-1 and TRBJ2-3; no reliable D call. The ends were cut back, 0 bases at V and 9 bases at J, with 10 bases in the middle. Germline assignment: CDR1 WNHNN and CDR2 SYGVQD (reference sequence). The CDR3 runs 13 residues. The CDR3 here is CASSESATRTQYF. The CDR3 nucleotides are TGCGCCAGCAGTGAGTCTGCGACACGGACGCAGTATTTT.

The rearrangement uses TRBV2 and TRBJ1-1; tentatively, D is TRBD1 (6 bases). The germline V and J ends were trimmed by 6 bases and 1 base, with 15 bases remaining between them. Germline loops: CDR1 SNHLY, CDR2 FYNNEI. The CDR3 contains 15 residues. CDR3 amino acids: CASRTQQGWNTEAFF. The CDR3 coding sequence is TGTGCCAGCAGGACCCAACAGGGATGGAACACTGAAGCTTTCTTT.

This sequence joins TRBV19 and TRBJ1-5; tentatively, D is TRBD1 (6 bases). Germline V gene lookup returns CDR1 LNHDA and CDR2 SQIVND (reference sequence). CDR3 length equals 14 residues. Trimming left V 9 bases short and J 0 bases short, with 12 bases between. This CDR3 reads CASWGQTSNQPQHF. CDR3 DNA: TGTGCCAGCTGGGGGCAGACTAGCAATCAGCCCCAGCATTTT.

This clone came up many times. The chain uses TRBV30 and TRBJ2-2; D tentatively reads TRBD1 or TRBD2 (5 bases each). The CDR3 runs to 15 residues. Per the germline V gene, CDR1 is GTSNPN and CDR2 is SVGIG (reference sequence). Trimming took 2 bases from V and 7 from J, leaving 17 bases between them. This CDR3 is CAWSTGPATGGELFF. CDR3 nucleotides: TGTGCCTGGAGTACGGGACCCGCCACGGGCGGGGAGCTGTTTTTT.

This sequence joins TRBV30 and TRBJ2-1, with no clear D. The CDR3 runs 11 residues. Germline V CDR1 and CDR2: GTSNPN, SVGIG (reference sequence). Between the trimmed V and J ends, which lost 2 bases and 7 bases, there was a span of 6 bases. CDR3 DNA sequence: TGTGCCTGGAGTATAGAGAATGAGCAGTTCTTC. Its protein is CAWSIENEQFF.

This chain joins TRBV7-8 and TRBJ2-4; a weak D match, TRBD1 (5 bases). Germline CDR1 is SGHVS and CDR2 is FQNEAQ. The length of the CDR3 is 14 residues. Trimming left V 5 bases short and J 11 bases short, with 19 bases between. Written as DNA, the CDR3 is TGTGCCAGCAGCCCTAGGGGCCTTCTAGGGGTTCAGTACTTC. Its protein is CASSPRGLLGVQYF. The complete variable domain, with remaining parts taken from reference TRBV7-8 and TRBJ2-4, reads GAGVSQSPRYKVAKRGQDVALRCDPISGHVSLFWYQQALGQGPEFLTYFQNEAQLDKSGLPSDRFFAERPEGSVSTLKIQRTQQEDSAVYLCASSPRGLLGVQYFGAGTRLSVL.

The chain is built from TRBV20-1 and TRBJ2-3; perhaps TRBD2 as D (6 bases). The germline gives CDR1 DFQATT, CDR2 SNEGSKA (reference sequence). CDR3 length: 14 residues. V lost 3 bases to trimming and J lost 4 bases, with 14 bases between them. CDR3 coding DNA: TGCAGTGCTAGTTTTGGGGGGAGCGCAGATACGCAGTATTTT. This translates into CSASFGGSADTQYF.

The genes are TRBV5-1 and TRBJ1-2; no clear D. The CDR3 has 12 residues. Looked up from germline, CDR1 is SGHRS and CDR2 is YFSETQ. V was trimmed by 0 bases and J by 2 bases, leaving 2 bases between them. CDR3 coding DNA: TGCGCCAGCAGCTTGGCCAACTATGGCTACACCTTC. Amino acid sequence: CASSLANYGYTF. Complete variable domain (other parts from reference TRBV5-1 and TRBJ1-2): KAGVTQTPRYLIKTRGQQVTLSCSPISGHRSVSWYQQTPGQGLQFLFEYFSETQRNKGNFPGRFSGRQFSNSRSEMNVSTLELGDSALYLCASSLANYGYTFGSGTRLTVV.

This clone was seen a single time. The chain joins TRBV5-1 to TRBJ2-1; 8 bases line up with TRBD2. Germline CDR1 SGHRS, CDR2 YFSETQ. The CDR3 sequence is 16 residues long. The junction had 12 bases not matched to a gene; V was cut back by 0 bases and J by 10 bases. CDR3 sequence: CASSLVASGLLEEQFF. CDR3 bases: TGCGCCAGCAGCTTGGTGGCTAGCGGGCTTCTCGAAGAGCAGTTCTTC.

The chain is built from TRBV30 and TRBJ2-2; no reliable D call. Trimming shortened V by 2 bases and J by 0 bases, and 1 base separated the two germline ends. CDR1 is GTSNPN, CDR2 SVGIG, per germline (reference sequence). This CDR3 has 12 residues. The CDR3 DNA sequence: TGTGCCTGGAGTCCGAACACCGGGGAGCTGTTTTTT. It translates to CAWSPNTGELFF. Drawing the rest from reference TRBV30 and TRBJ2-2, the complete variable domain is SQTIHQWPATLVQPVGSPLSLECTVEGTSNPNLYWYRQAAGRGLQLLFYSVGIGQISSEVPQNLSASRPQDRQFILSSKKLLLSDSGFYLCAWSPNTGELFFGEGSRLTVL.

In this sample, this clone turned up a few times. The gene calls are TRBV7-8 and TRBJ1-6; possibly TRBD1 for D (5 bases). Germline-derived CDR1 and CDR2 are SGHVS and FQNEAQ. The V and J ends lost 5 bases and 4 bases respectively, with 12 bases between them. CDR3 length: 15 amino acids. Here the CDR3 reads CASSGQDTYNSPLHF. CDR3 in DNA: TGTGCCAGCAGCGGCCAGGACACTTATAATTCACCCCTCCACTTT.

This sequence joins TRBV6-6 and TRBJ2-1; the D gene is possibly TRBD2 (5 bases). This CDR3 is built from 15 residues. The germline V and J ends were trimmed by 2 bases and 7 bases, with 15 bases remaining between them. Germline CDR1 reads MNHNY; CDR2 reads SVGAGI (reference sequence). This CDR3 is CASSYPRGSGNEQFF. The CDR3 DNA reads as TGTGCCAGCAGTTACCCTCGAGGGTCGGGGAATGAGCAGTTCTTC.

This chain connects TRBV5-1 to TRBJ1-6; a possible D gene is TRBD1 (5 bases). V lost 3 bases to trimming and J lost 7 bases, with 8 bases between them. Germline values: CDR1 SGHRS, CDR2 YFSETQ. CDR3 size: 13 residues. CDR3 sequence (DNA): TGCGCCAGCAGCTGGAACAGGAATTCACCCCTCCACTTT. This translates into CASSWNRNSPLHF. Complete variable domain (other parts from reference TRBV5-1 and TRBJ1-6): KAGVTQTPRYLIKTRGQQVTLSCSPISGHRSVSWYQQTPGQGLQFLFEYFSETQRNKGNFPGRFSGRQFSNSRSEMNVSTLELGDSALYLCASSWNRNSPLHFGNGTRLTVT.